The present T cell receptor beta chain was sequenced within a study of blood T cell repertoires in COVID-19. Study as a whole: T cells, B-cell-depleted T cells, or PBMCs supplied cDNA or gDNA.

Across 24 US areas, participants ranged in age from roughly 18 to 95 years. Participants were placed into cohorts based on the clinical history they reported. Resolution of symptoms, clearance, or two negative PCRs was present in recovered Cohort 3 donors. Repertoires were generated with immunoSEQ multiplex PCR, while TCRdb's copy carries only in-frame clones and drops some. The table has about 150,000 clones, roughly 84% seen once. This clonotype was obtained from a woman aged 50 to 60 who had recovered from COVID-19. Input material: PBMCs or T cells enriched from blood (not recorded which).

The CDR3 coding sequence is TGCAGCGTTGAAGACCCCCGCAGGAACCAAGAGACCCAGTACTTC. Protein sequence: CSVEDPRRNQETQYF. The J gene is TRBJ2-5, the V gene TRBV29-1; no reliable D call. V lost 0 bases to trimming and J lost 0 bases, with 11 bases between them. The CDR3 extends over 15 amino acids. Germline V gene sequence: CDR1 SQVTM, CDR2 ANQGSEA.